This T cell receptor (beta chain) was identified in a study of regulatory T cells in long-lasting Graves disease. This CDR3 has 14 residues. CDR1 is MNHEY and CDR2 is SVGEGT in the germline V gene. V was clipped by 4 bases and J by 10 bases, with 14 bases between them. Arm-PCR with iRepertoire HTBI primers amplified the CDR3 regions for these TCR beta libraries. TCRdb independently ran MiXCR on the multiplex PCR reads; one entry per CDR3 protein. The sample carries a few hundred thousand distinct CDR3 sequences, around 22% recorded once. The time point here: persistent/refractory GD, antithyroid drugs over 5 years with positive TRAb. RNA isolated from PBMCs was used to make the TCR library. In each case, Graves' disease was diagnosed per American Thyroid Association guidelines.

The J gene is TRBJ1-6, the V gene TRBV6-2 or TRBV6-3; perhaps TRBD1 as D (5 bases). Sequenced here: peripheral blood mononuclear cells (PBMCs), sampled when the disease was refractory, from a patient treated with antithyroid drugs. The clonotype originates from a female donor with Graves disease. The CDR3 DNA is TGTGCCAGCAGTTTAGGGACTTCAGGATCACCCCTCCACTTT. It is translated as CASSLGTSGSPLHF.